One T cell receptor beta chain is described in this entry. What it binds is not known. The source of the sample is a study of early T cells in non-severe SARS-CoV-2 infection. Study-level points and caveats: Clonotype matching in VDJdb favored anti-spike CD8 responses and did not capture private and CD4 specificities.

This CDR3 is 16 amino acids long. In TCRdb, the 5' RACE reads were re-called with MiXCR into one record per CDR3 protein. The sample lists about 55,000 distinct CDR3 sequences, about 7.1% occurring once. This specimen consisted of whole blood, obtained at baseline. The clonotype comes from an adult who was a healthcare worker with PCR-confirmed SARS-CoV-2 infection or an uninfected control (not recorded which). The J gene is TRBJ2-3, the V gene TRBV21-1; the DNA was not compared with TRBD2, the D call given in the table. TRBV21-1 is described as a pseudogene. The CDR3 spells CASSKEALAETDTQYF. The CDR3 DNA sequence: TGTGCCAGCAGCAAAGAGGCACTAGCGGAGACAGATACGCAGTATTTT.